The clone carrying this T cell receptor beta chain is a singleton in its sample. What it binds is not known. Generated by immunoSEQ multiplex PCR, the TCRdb table keeps only in-frame clones and is missing some. This table has 150,000 to 160,000 clones, 86% appearing once. The data were obtained in a study of T cell responses to AZD1222 COVID-19 vaccine. CDR1 is MNHNS and CDR2 is SASEGT in the germline V gene. Between the trimmed V and J ends, which lost 3 bases and 0 bases, there was a span of 6 bases. The CDR3 spans 14 residues. General study results and limits: Spike as a whole was targeted by vaccine-associated CD4 TCRs, dominant at 160-218 and 743-854. Sampled repertoires all dated from after the peak T cell response.

This sample comprised peripheral blood, obtained on day 0 of MenACWY control vaccination. This chain uses TRBV6-1 with TRBJ1-3; D gene unclear. The origin of this receptor is an adult in good health. CDR3 nucleotides: TGTGCCAGCAGTGACATATTCTCTGGAAACACCATATATTTT. Translating it yields CASSDIFSGNTIYF.